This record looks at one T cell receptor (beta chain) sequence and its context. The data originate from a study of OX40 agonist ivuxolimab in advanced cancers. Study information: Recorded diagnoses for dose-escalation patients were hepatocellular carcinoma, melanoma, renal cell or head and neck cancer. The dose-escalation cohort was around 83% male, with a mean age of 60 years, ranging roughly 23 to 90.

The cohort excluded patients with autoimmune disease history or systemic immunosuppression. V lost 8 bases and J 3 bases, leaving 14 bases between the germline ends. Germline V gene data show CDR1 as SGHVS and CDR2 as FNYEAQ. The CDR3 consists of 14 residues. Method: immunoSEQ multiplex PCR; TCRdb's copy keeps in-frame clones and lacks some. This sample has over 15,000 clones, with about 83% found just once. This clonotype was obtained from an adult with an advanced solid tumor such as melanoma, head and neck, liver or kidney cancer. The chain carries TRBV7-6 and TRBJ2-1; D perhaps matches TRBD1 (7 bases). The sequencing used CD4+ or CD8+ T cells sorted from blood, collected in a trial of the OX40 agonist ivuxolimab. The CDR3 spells CASVNQGGYNEQFF. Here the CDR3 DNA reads TGTGCCAGCGTAAACCAGGGGGGCTACAATGAGCAGTTCTTC.